This is a list of T cell receptor beta chains from one sample in a study of cytotoxic CD8 clonotypes in ibrutinib-treated CLL. Repertoires were generated with immunoSEQ multiplex PCR, while TCRdb's copy carries only in-frame clones and drops some. The data show roughly 40,000 clones, more than 60% seen once. The specimen comprised PBMCs, sampled after 12 months of ibrutinib treatment. The receptors were gathered from a human donor with chronic lymphocytic leukemia. Both conserved end residues are part of each CDR3. Fields, in order: clone size, J gene, D gene, V gene, CDR3 DNA, CDR3 protein. A D gene is named only where the DNA matches it firmly. The size entry is marked missing in some rows and otherwise reads once, few, many or a size class.

few TRBJ1-1 - TRBV11-2 TGTGCCAGCAGCTCCGCGTTCCAGGCACCTATGAACACTGAAGCTTTCTTT CASSSAFQAPMNTEAFF
- TRBJ2-5 TRBD1 TRBV9 TGTGCCAGCAGCGCGGGACAGGGAGGAGGAAAAGAGACCCAGTACTTC CASSAGQGGGKETQYF
- TRBJ1-1 - TRBV30 TGTGCCTGGAGTCGGGGTGATCGGACTGAAGCTTTCTTT CAWSRGDRTEAFF
few TRBJ2-3 TRBD1 TRBV2 TGTGCCAGCAGGAGGGACAGGCGCACAGATACGCAGTATTTT CASRRDRRTDTQYF
- TRBJ2-3 TRBD2 TRBV20-1 TGCAGTGCTAGTCCAGCGGGAGTTGGATATTTT CSASPAGVGYF
- TRBJ1-3 - TRBV30 TGTGCCTCCTCACCTCGAACTAGGGGAAACACCATATATTTT CASSPRTRGNTIYF
- TRBJ1-2 - TRBV4-3 TGCGCCAGCAGCCCCTATGGACAGCCGAACTATGGCTACACCTTC CASSPYGQPNYGYTF
few TRBJ1-1 - TRBV5-4 TGTGCCAGCAGCTTGGCCTCATTCGGGCAGGCCACTGAAGCTTTCTTT CASSLASFGQATEAFF
- TRBJ2-1 TRBD2 TRBV29-1 TGCAGCGTTGTTGCGACTAGCGGGAGTGCTGAGCAGTTCTTC CSVVATSGSAEQFF
- TRBJ2-2 TRBD1 TRBV18 TGTGCCAGCTCATCGGGACAGGGAGATTCCGGGGAGCTGTTTTTT CASSSGQGDSGELFF
- TRBJ1-2 - TRBV6-7 TGTGCCAGCAATGGGGGCCTCGACTATGGCTACACCTTC CASNGGLDYGYTF
- TRBJ2-6 - TRBV18 TGTGCCAGCTCTCCTGGACGGGGTGCTGGGGCCAACGTCCTGACTTTC CASSPGRGAGANVLTF
- TRBJ1-5 - TRBV5-8 TGTGCCAGCAGCTTGGAAGCCCGATCCGGGTGGGGGACTAATCAGCCCCAGCATTTT CASSLEARSGWGTNQPQHF
- TRBJ2-7 - TRBV19 TGTGCCAGTAGTATAGGTCCGTCTTACGAGCAGTACTTC CASSIGPSYEQYF
once TRBJ2-1 TRBD2 TRBV15 TGTGCCACCAGCAGAATACTAGCGGGAGTGCCGTTCTTC CATSRILAGVPFF
- TRBJ2-3 - TRBV28 TGTGCCAGCAGGGGGTCAGTGGGCACAGATACGCAGTATTTT CASRGSVGTDTQYF
- TRBJ1-4 - TRBV19 TGTGCCAGTAGTCCCGGATCTTACAGGACCGAAAAACTGTTTTTT CASSPGSYRTEKLFF
- TRBJ2-5 - TRBV9 TGTGCCAGCAGCGTAGATCCTAGCCCAGAGACCCAGTACTTC CASSVDPSPETQYF
- TRBJ2-4 - TRBV10-1 TGCGCCAGCAGTGAGTCGCGAGGGGGATTGAACATTCAGTACTTC CASSESRGGLNIQYF
few TRBJ1-1 - TRBV20-1 TGCAGTGCTAGACAGGGGCCTGAAGCTTTCTTT CSARQGPEAFF
once TRBJ2-1 - TRBV7-7 TGTGCCAGCAGCTTAGCGGGAGCGGGCTACAATGAGCAGTTCTTC CASSLAGAGYNEQFF
- TRBJ2-7 - TRBV11-2 TGTGCCTCCCATCCGGGGGACTCTCATCACGAGCAGTACTTC CASHPGDSHHEQYF
- TRBJ2-7 TRBD2 TRBV13 TGTGCCAGCAGCCTTAGCGGGAGGGCCTACGAGCAGTACTTC CASSLSGRAYEQYF
- TRBJ1-4 - TRBV28 TGTGCCAGCAGTGCCGCTAATGAAAAACTGTTTTTT CASSAANEKLFF
- TRBJ2-7 TRBD1 TRBV14 TGTGCCAGCAGCCAACTAGAGACAGGGAACTCCTACGAGCAGTACTTC CASSQLETGNSYEQYF
few TRBJ2-2 TRBD1 TRBV5-4 TGTGCCAGCAGGACGGACAGGAACCCGAACACCGGGGAGCTGTTTTTT CASRTDRNPNTGELFF
few TRBJ1-2 - TRBV27 TGTGCCAGCAGTTTATCAGGGTATGGTGGCTACACCTTC CASSLSGYGGYTF
once TRBJ2-1 TRBD2 TRBV7-2 TGTGCCAGCAGCTTAACCGGGACTAGCGGGTATGAGCAGTTCTTC CASSLTGTSGYEQFF
few TRBJ1-1 - TRBV11-2 TGTGCCAGCAGCTTAAGCGACGCAGGCACTGAAGCTTTCTTT CASSLSDAGTEAFF
few TRBJ2-7 - TRBV28 TGTGCCAGCAGTTTGAATATAGGGCTAACCTACGAGCAGTACTTC CASSLNIGLTYEQYF
- TRBJ2-1 - TRBV19 TGTGCCAGTAGTATTGCAGGCGGGCCCCCGACGGATGAGCAGTTCTTC CASSIAGGPPTDEQFF
- TRBJ2-5 - TRBV5-6 TGTGCCAGCAGCTTGGCCCAGGGTAAAAAGACCCAGTACTTC CASSLAQGKKTQYF
few TRBJ1-4 - TRBV4-3 TGCGCCAGCAGCCATTCTTACCCCAGCACCAAGGAAAAACTGTTTTTT CASSHSYPSTKEKLFF
- TRBJ1-5 TRBD1 TRBV27 TGTGCCAGCAGTAGGTCCGGGACAGGGGGTGTCGGTCAGCCCCAGCATTTT CASSRSGTGGVGQPQHF
- TRBJ2-2 - TRBV5-1 TGCGCCAGCAGCGGGCGGGTCGGGGAGACCGGGGAGCTGTTTTTT CASSGRVGETGELFF
- TRBJ1-2 - TRBV11-2 TGTGCCAGCAGCAAGGATCGGTTCGATGGCTACACCTTC CASSKDRFDGYTF
- TRBJ2-2 TRBD1 TRBV4-1 TGCGCCAGCAGCCAACCGGACAGGGAACACACCGGGGAGCTGTTTTTT CASSQPDREHTGELFF
- TRBJ2-1 - TRBV11-2 TGTGCCAGCAGCTTAGGGGGGACTTGGTTCTATGAGCAGTTCTTC CASSLGGTWFYEQFF
- TRBJ2-7 - TRBV30 TGTGCCTACCACCCCGGTGGCTACGAGCAGTACTTC CAYHPGGYEQYF
once TRBJ1-2 - TRBV4-1 TGCGCCAGCAGCCAAGAGAGGGGCCTCGGCTACACCTTC CASSQERGLGYTF
- TRBJ1-1 - TRBV7-2 TGTGCCAGCAGCTTAGTGGGACAGAACACTGAAGCTTTCTTT CASSLVGQNTEAFF
- TRBJ2-7 - TRBV5-6 TGTGCCAGCAGCTTATCCACCTACGAGCAGTACTTC CASSLSTYEQYF
- TRBJ1-4 TRBD1 TRBV5-1 TGCGCCAGCAGCGGAGGACAGGTTAATGAAAAACTGTTTTTT CASSGGQVNEKLFF
- TRBJ2-3 TRBD1 TRBV29-1 TGCAGCGTAGCGCCGGGGGACAGGTCCTTTCATACGCAGTATTTT CSVAPGDRSFHTQYF
- TRBJ1-1 TRBD1 TRBV30 TGTGCCTGGAGTACCCGGGACAGGGGGGGTGTAGCTTTCTTT CAWSTRDRGGVAFF
- TRBJ2-7 - TRBV7-9 TGTGCCAGCAGCTTATTCGAGGACTCCTACGAGCAGTACTTC CASSLFEDSYEQYF
- TRBJ2-2 - TRBV11-2 TGTGCCAGCAGCCAATCCAACGCATGGACCGGGGAGCTGTTTTTT CASSQSNAWTGELFF
- TRBJ1-1 - TRBV6-6 TGTGCCAGCAGTTATGCAGGGGCGGGGACTGAAGCTTTCTTT CASSYAGAGTEAFF
once TRBJ2-7 TRBD1 TRBV20-1 TGCAGTGCTAGGGACAGGGTCGAGCAGTACTTC CSARDRVEQYF
once TRBJ2-3 - TRBV9 TGTGCCAGCAGCGTCCCCGGCCGAGATACGCAGTATTTT CASSVPGRDTQYF
few TRBJ1-4 - TRBV29-1 TGCAGCGTTGGAGGGGTAGGGAATGAAAAACTGTTTTTT CSVGGVGNEKLFF
- TRBJ1-3 - TRBV11-2 TGTGCCAGCAGCTTAGTGCAGGGAATAAGAAACACCATATATTTT CASSLVQGIRNTIYF
- TRBJ1-1 TRBD1 TRBV7-9 TGTGCCAGCAGCCCGAGGGGGCATAGGGCAAATGAAGCTTTCTTT CASSPRGHRANEAFF
- TRBJ2-5 TRBD2 TRBV4-2 TGTGCCAGCAGCCTTCAGGGACTAGCGGGAGGGCAAGAGACCCAGTACTTC CASSLQGLAGGQETQYF
- TRBJ2-3 - TRBV6-1 TGTGCCAGCAGTGAAGCAGGGGGACTTCCCGCCTACACAGATACGCAGTATTTT CASSEAGGLPAYTDTQYF
- TRBJ1-4 TRBD1 TRBV5-1 TGCGCCAGCAGCTTGGTGGACAGGGGCAGGGGTAATGAAAAACTGTTTTTT CASSLVDRGRGNEKLFF
- TRBJ2-5 TRBD2 TRBV27 TGTGCCAGCAGTACCCTCCTGGCGGGAGTAGAGACCCAGTACTTC CASSTLLAGVETQYF
- TRBJ2-3 - TRBV5-1 TGCGCCAGCAGCTTTCAGCGACTACCAGATACGCAGTATTTT CASSFQRLPDTQYF
- TRBJ1-2 - TRBV28 TGTGCCAGCAGTTTATTAGGGACGGACTATGGCTACACCTTC CASSLLGTDYGYTF
once TRBJ1-3 - TRBV2 TGTGCCAGCAGCCTCGGACAGACTGGAAACACCATATATTTT CASSLGQTGNTIYF